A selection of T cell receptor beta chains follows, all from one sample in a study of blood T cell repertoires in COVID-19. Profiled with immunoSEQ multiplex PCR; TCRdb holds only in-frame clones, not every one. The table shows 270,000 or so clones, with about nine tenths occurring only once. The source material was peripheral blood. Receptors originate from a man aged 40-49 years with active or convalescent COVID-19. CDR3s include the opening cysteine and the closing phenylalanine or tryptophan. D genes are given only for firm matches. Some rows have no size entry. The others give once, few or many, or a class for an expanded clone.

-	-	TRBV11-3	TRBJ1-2	TGTGCCAGCAGCTCGAGGGAGGGGGGCTACACCTTC	CASSSREGGYTF
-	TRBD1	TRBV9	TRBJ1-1	TGTGCCAGCAGCACAACCGGGACAGGCACTGAAGCTTTCTTT	CASSTTGTGTEAFF
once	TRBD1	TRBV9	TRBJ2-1	TGTGCCAGCAGCGTGGTCAGGGGGCTGGACGATGAGCAGTTCTTC	CASSVVRGLDDEQFF
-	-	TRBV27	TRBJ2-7	TGTGCCAGCAGTTTATCATACCAGAACTACGAGCAGTACTTC	CASSLSYQNYEQYF
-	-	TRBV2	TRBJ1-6	TGTGCCAGCCTCGACAGGCCGGGTTCACCCCTCCACTTT	CASLDRPGSPLHF
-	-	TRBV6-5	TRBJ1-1	TGTGCCAGCACCTCCCTCGGGTCGAGAAGGACTGAAGCTTTCTTT	CASTSLGSRRTEAFF
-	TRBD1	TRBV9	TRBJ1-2	TGTGCCAGCAGCGTGGGACAGGGAGCTGACTATGGCTACACCTTC	CASSVGQGADYGYTF
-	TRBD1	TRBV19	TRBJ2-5	TGTGCCAGTAGTATAGATCCGACAGGGTTGGAGACCCAGTACTTC	CASSIDPTGLETQYF
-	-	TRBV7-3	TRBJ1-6	TGTGCCAGCAGCTTTCTTCACAGTACCTATAATTCACCCCTCCACTTT	CASSFLHSTYNSPLHF
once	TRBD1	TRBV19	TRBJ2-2	TGTGCCAGTAGTATAGGGACAGGGGGAGGCACCGGGGAGCTGTTTTTT	CASSIGTGGGTGELFF
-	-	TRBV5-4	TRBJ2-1	TGTGCCAGCAGCCCAGGGAATGAGCAGTTCTTC	CASSPGNEQFF
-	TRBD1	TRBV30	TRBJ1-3	TGTGCCTGGAAAGGCGCAGGGGGCGGCTCTGGAAACACCATATATTTT	CAWKGAGGGSGNTIYF
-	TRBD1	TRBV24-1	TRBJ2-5	TGTGCCACCAGTGAAGGACAGGGAGAGACCCAGTACTTC	CATSEGQGETQYF
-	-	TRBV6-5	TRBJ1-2	TGTGCCAGCAGCACAGGGTCTAGCGGCTACACCTTC	CASSTGSSGYTF
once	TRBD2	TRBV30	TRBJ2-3	TGTGCCTGGAGTAGGCGGGAGAGGGCAGATACGCAGTATTTT	CAWSRRERADTQYF
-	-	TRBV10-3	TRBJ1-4	TGTGCCATCAGTGAGTCGGGCCTTTGGGAAAAACTGTTTTTT	CAISESGLWEKLFF
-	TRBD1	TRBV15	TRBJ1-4	TGTGCCACCAGCACAAGGACAGGGTGGGGTGAAAAACTGTTTTTT	CATSTRTGWGEKLFF
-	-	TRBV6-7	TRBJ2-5	TGTGCCGGCCCGGGGGGCAGGGAGGATTTTCAAGAGACCCAGTACTTC	CAGPGGREDFQETQYF
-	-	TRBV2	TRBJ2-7	TGTGCCAGCAGTACTACTTACGAGCAGTACTTC	CASSTTYEQYF
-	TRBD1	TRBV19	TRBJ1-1	TGTGCCAGTAGTGATCCGACAGGGAGGAAGACTGAAGCTTTCTTT	CASSDPTGRKTEAFF
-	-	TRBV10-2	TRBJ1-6	TGCGCCACCCGGGGGGGGTACGGTTCACCCCTCCACTTT	CATRGGYGSPLHF
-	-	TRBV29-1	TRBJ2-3	TGCAGCGCGATAAGGGGAGGTGCAGATACGCAGTATTTT	CSAIRGGADTQYF
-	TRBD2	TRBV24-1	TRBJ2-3	TGTGCCACCAGTGATTCTGGGGGACTACGCACAGATACGCAGTATTTT	CATSDSGGLRTDTQYF
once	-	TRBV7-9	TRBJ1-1	TGTGCCAGCAGCTTAGCGGCGGGAAACACTGAAGCTTTCTTT	CASSLAAGNTEAFF
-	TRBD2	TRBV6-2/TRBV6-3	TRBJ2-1	TGTGCCAGCAGTTACTCGCCTTTAAGCGGGATCTACAATGAGCAGTTCTTC	CASSYSPLSGIYNEQFF
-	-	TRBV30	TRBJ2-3	TGTGCCTGGAAGGAGGGACCCTATACGCAGTATTTT	CAWKEGPYTQYF
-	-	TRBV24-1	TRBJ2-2	TGTGCCACCTTAAGGTCGGGGGGCATCGCCGGGGAGCTGTTTTTT	CATLRSGGIAGELFF
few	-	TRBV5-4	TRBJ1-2	TGTGCCAGCGGATCCGGGACTATCAACTATGGCTACACCTTC	CASGSGTINYGYTF
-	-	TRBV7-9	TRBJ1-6	TGTGCCAGCAGCTTAGCGTTGGGAGTAGCACCCCTCCACTTT	CASSLALGVAPLHF
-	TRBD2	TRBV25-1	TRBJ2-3	TGTGCCAGCGGAGCGGGACGACACACAGATACGCAGTATTTT	CASGAGRHTDTQYF
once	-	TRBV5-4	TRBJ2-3	TGTGCCAGCAGCTGGAGGGGGCTTCAAACAGATACGCAGTATTTT	CASSWRGLQTDTQYF
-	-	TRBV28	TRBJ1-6	TGTGCCAGCAGCCCCCCACAGTCCTCCTCCTATAATTCACCCCTCCACTTT	CASSPPQSSSYNSPLHF
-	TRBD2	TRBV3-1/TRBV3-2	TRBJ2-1	TGTGCCAGCAGCCAAGTGGGACTAACCGAGCAGTTCTTC	CASSQVGLTEQFF
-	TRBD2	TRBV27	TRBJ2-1	TGTGCCAGCAGTGGGGGTACGCAGGGAGGGAACAATGAGCAGTTCTTC	CASSGGTQGGNNEQFF
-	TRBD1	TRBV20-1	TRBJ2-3	TGCAGTGCTAGTATCACAGGGGGCATAGATACGCAGTATTTT	CSASITGGIDTQYF
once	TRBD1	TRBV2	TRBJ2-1	TGTGCCAGCAGTGGTCGGCAGGGGGATCTGAGTGAGCAGTTCTTC	CASSGRQGDLSEQFF
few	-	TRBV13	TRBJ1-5	TGTGCCAGCAGTCAACAGAACCGGGGGGTCCAGCAGCCCCAGCATTTT	CASSQQNRGVQQPQHF
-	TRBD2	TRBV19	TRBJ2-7	TGTGCCAGTAGTAGCGGGAGGGATACCTACGAGCAGTACTTC	CASSSGRDTYEQYF
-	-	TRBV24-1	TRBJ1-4	TGTGCCACCAGTGACCCTACGGACGGAGGGAATGAAAAACTGTTTTTT	CATSDPTDGGNEKLFF
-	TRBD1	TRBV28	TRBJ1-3	TGTGCCAGCGGGACAGGGGGGGTTGGTGGAAACACCATATATTTT	CASGTGGVGGNTIYF
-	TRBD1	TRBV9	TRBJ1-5	TGTGCCAGCAGCGTAGACGGGACAGGGAATCAGCCCCAGCATTTT	CASSVDGTGNQPQHF
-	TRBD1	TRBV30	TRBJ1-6	TGTGCCTGGAGTACAGGGGGCACTTCACCCCTCCACTTT	CAWSTGGTSPLHF